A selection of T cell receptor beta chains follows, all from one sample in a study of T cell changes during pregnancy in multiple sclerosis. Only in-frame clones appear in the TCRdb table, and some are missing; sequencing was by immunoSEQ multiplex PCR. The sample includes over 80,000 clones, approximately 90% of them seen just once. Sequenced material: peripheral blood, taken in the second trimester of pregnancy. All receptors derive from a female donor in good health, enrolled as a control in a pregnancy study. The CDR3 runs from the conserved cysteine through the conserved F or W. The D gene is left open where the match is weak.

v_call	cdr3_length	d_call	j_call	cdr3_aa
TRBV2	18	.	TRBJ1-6	CASSVPYTQGFNNSPLHF
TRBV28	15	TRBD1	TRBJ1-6	CASSPPEGAYSPLHF
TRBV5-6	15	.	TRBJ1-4	CASSLVPGGSEKLFF
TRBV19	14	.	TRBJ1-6	CASSRGQGGSPLHF
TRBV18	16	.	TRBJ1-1	CASYKQGNSMNTEAFF
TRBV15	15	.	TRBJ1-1	CATSRDARGWTEAFF
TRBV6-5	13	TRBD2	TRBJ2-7	CASSYSIGGGAYF
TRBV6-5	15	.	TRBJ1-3	CASSSTPASGNTIYF
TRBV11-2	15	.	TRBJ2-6	CASSWRLAGANVLTF
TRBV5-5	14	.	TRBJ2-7	CASSSPTSSYEQYF
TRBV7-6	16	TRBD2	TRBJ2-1	CASSFSSGSSYNEQFF
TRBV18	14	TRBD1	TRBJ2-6	CASFTGAGANVLTF
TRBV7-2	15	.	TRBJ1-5	CASSLVSDSNQPQHF
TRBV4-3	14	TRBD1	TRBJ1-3	CASSSGQEGNTIYF
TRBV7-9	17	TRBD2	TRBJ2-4	CASSLGAGGIPKNIQYF
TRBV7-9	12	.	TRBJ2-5	CASSIDTGTQYF
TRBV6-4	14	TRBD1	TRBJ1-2	CASNRVTGVYGYTF
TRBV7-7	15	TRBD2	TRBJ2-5	CASSLSGGTQETQYF
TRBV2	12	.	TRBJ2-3	CASKDIADTQYF
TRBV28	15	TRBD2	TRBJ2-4	CASRGLAGDKNIQYF
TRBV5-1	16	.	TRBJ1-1	CASSLPGGNMNTEAFF
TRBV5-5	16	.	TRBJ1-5	CASTFGWGRGHQPQHF
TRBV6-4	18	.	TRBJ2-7	CAMKAGTGPPTSYYEQYF
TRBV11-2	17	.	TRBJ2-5	CASSSRPMRQPQETQYF
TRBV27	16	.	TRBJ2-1	CASSLTPRSYNNEQFF
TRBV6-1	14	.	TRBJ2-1	CASSDGGVFNEQFF
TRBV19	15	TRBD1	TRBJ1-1	CASTQPGTGRTEAFF
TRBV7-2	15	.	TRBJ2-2	CASSSLRGGTGELFF
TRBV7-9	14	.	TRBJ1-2	CASSIERPSYGYTF
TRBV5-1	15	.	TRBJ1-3	CASSLVGSSGNTIYF
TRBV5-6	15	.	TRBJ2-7	CASSLRNLGSYEQYF
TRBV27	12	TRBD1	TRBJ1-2	CASSPQGRGYTF
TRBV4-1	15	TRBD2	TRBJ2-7	CASSHETSGYYEQYF
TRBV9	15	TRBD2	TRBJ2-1	CASSLLAGVYNEQFF
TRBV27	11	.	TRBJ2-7	CASLGGYEQYF
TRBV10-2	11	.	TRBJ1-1	CASSDRGEAFF
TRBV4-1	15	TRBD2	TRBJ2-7	CASSARGTSGYEQYF
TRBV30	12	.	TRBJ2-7	CAWAGGPREQYF
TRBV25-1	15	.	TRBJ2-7	CASSDGAASSYEQYF
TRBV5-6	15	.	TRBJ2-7	CASSLGGPPTYEQYF
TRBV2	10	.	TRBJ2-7	CASQEYEQYF
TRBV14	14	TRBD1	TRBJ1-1	CASTGQGEGTEAFF
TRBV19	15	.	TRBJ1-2	CASSINGRIRDGYTF
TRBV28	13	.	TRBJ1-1	CASSPGVRTEAFF
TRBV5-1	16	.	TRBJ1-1	CASSLGGGQGYTEAFF
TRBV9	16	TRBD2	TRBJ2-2	CASSARGSGRAGELFF
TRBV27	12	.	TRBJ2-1	CASSPDSLGQFF
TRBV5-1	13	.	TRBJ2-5	CASSPDYQETQYF
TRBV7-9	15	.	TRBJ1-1	CASSLVQVGNTEAFF
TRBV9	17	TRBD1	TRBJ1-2	CASSVTSGTGGSYGYTF